The 11 T cell receptor beta chains presented below share a single source sample, sequenced in a study of cytomegalovirus exposure and HLA in healthy donors. PCR amplification relied on 60 Vbeta primers (plus 13 Jbeta primers). Sequenced by immunoSEQ multiplex PCR; TCRdb stores in-frame clones only, minus some. Found here are about 94,000 clones, about 80% of them singletons; the top ten hold 1.1% to 1.5%. Sequenced sample: PBMCs. These receptor sequences come from a male donor in good health and CMV-seronegative.

This sequence joins TRBV19 and TRBJ1-4; weak D call: TRBD1 (5 bases). V was shortened by 4 bases and J by 7 bases, with 10 bases between the two germline ends. Per germline, CDR1 LNHDA and CDR2 SQIVND (reference sequence). The CDR3 runs 13 residues. The CDR3 nucleotides are TGTGCCAGTAGTACGGGGACTTCTGAAAAACTGTTTTTT. This translates into CASSTGTSEKLFF.

The rearrangement joins TRBV6-6 to TRBJ2-7, with 12 bases matching TRBD1. CDR3 length equals 16 residues. V lost 2 bases, J lost 3 bases, and 5 bases stayed unmatched. CDR1 is MNHNY and CDR2 is SVGAGI in the germline V gene (reference sequence). CDR3 sequence: CASSYDRDRGHYEQYF. DNA of the CDR3: TGTGCCAGCAGTTACGACCGGGACAGGGGGCACTACGAGCAGTACTTC.

The gene calls are TRBV7-6 and TRBJ2-7; 11 bases agree with TRBD2. The CDR3 is 16 residues long. Germline assignment: CDR1 SGHVS and CDR2 FNYEAQ. After removal of 5 bases from V and 0 bases from J, the junction contained 6 bases not matched to a gene. Here the CDR3 reads CASSARLAGSSYEQYF. CDR3 nucleotides: TGTGCCAGCAGCGCGAGACTAGCGGGAAGCTCCTACGAGCAGTACTTC.

Notes on this clone: This specimen includes other DNA sequences encoding the same CDR3. The chain is built from TRBV28 and TRBJ1-1; D remains unclear. The CDR3 has 11 residues. Germline V gives CDR1 MDHEN, CDR2 SYDVKM. The ends were cut back, 7 bases at V and 0 bases at J, with 3 bases in the middle. The DNA of the CDR3 is TGTGCCAGCACCTTGAACACTGAAGCTTTCTTT. This gives the protein CASTLNTEAFF.

The chain couples TRBV7-3 to TRBJ1-6; D is undetermined. In germline, CDR1 is SGHTA, CDR2 FQGTGA. There are 15 residues in the CDR3. V lost 6 bases, J lost 11 bases, and 20 bases lay in between. The CDR3 DNA is TGTGCCAGCAGGTACTGGGGAACTATCGGGGCACCCCTCCACTTT. It yields the protein CASRYWGTIGAPLHF.

The chain has TRBV19 and TRBJ2-2; 12 nucleotides align to TRBD1. Germline V CDR1 and CDR2: LNHDA, SQIVND (reference sequence). There are 16 residues in the CDR3. V shed 7 bases, J shed 4 bases, and the junction held 7 bases outside the gene matches. CDR3 coding DNA: TGTGCCAGTAAAACACCGGGACAGGGGGCCACCGGGGAGCTGTTTTTT. It encodes CASKTPGQGATGELFF.

On this clone: One end of the junction fails to match germline, which may point to a read error. CDR3 protein: CASSDSREGHGSVF. In DNA, the CDR3 is TGTGCCAGCAGTGACTCGCGGGAGGGCCATGGATCAGTCTTC. The chain employs TRBV6-4 and TRBJ2-1; 9 bases align to TRBD2. Germline V gene lookup returns CDR1 MRHNA and CDR2 SNTAGT. There are 14 residues in the CDR3.

The V call is TRBV28, the J call TRBJ2-7, with TRBD2 as a possible D gene (5 bases). Germline lookup yields CDR1 MDHEN and CDR2 SYDVKM. The germline V and J ends were trimmed by 10 bases and 9 bases, with 22 bases remaining between them. This CDR3 spans 13 amino acids. The CDR3 DNA reads as TGTGCCATATCTCTAGGTAGCGCGGCGGGGCAGTACTTC. Its translation is CAISLGSAAGQYF.

This chain connects TRBV27 to TRBJ2-5; D is perhaps TRBD2 (6 bases). V shed 6 bases and J shed 5 bases, with 16 bases lying between them. Germline V gene lookup returns CDR1 MNHEY and CDR2 SMNVEV (reference sequence). This CDR3 comprises 14 residues. The CDR3 reads CASSRARGRETQYF. The CDR3 DNA sequence: TGTGCCAGCAGCCGCGCGCGGGGCCGGGAGACCCAGTACTTC.

This sequence joins TRBV4-3 and TRBJ1-2; TRBD1 might be the D (6 bases). Germline CDR1 and CDR2: LGHNA and YSLEER. This CDR3 is 15 amino acids long. Between the trimmed V and J ends, which lost 1 base and 8 bases, there was a span of 17 bases. The CDR3 bases are TGCGCCAGCAGCCAAGGGACCAGGGGATGGGGGGGCTACACCTTC. It yields the protein CASSQGTRGWGGYTF.

The chain uses TRBV7-2 and TRBJ2-3, with TRBD1 identical over 7 bases. CDR3 size: 14 residues. Germline CDR1 SGHTA, CDR2 FQGNSA. The V segment lost 5 bases and the J segment 4 bases; nucleotides outside the gene matches: 6. The CDR3 is CASSADRPPDTQYF. CDR3 in DNA: TGTGCCAGCAGCGCGGACAGGCCCCCAGATACGCAGTATTTT.